The 21 T cell receptor beta chains listed next were all sequenced from one sample in a study of neurological immune-mediated disorders (dated by TCRdb to about 2019). Libraries were prepared through 5' RACE. The run used an Illumina HiSeq 2500. The raw public reads went through TCRdb reprocessing: fastp at Q25, MiXCR clone calling, in-frame beta chains kept. Entries are consolidated by CDR3 protein sequence, retaining the most common genes and DNA. The sample data list fewer than 90,000 distinct CDR3 sequences, and around 10% of these were observed just once. Jointly, the top ten make up about 2% of the sample. The sample taken for sequencing was PBMCs. The receptors were sampled from a man in his forties in good health.

This clonotype occurred many times. The gene calls are TRBV3-1 and TRBJ2-7; 8 bases fit TRBD1. V lost 4 bases and J lost 4; bases outside the gene matches: 12. CDR3 length: 16 residues. CDR1 and CDR2 from the germline V gene are LGHDT and YNNKEL (reference sequence). DNA for the CDR3: TGTGCCAGCAGCCGCAACCAGGGGGCAGAGGTGTACGAGCAGTACTTC. Its translation: CASSRNQGAEVYEQYF.

This clonotype was counted ten times or more. V gene TRBV6-5 combines with J gene TRBJ2-2; TRBD2 aligns across 7 bases. The CDR3 length is 16 residues. The trim removed 8 bases at V and 2 bases at J, leaving 11 bases unmatched. Germline-derived CDR1 and CDR2 are MNHEY and SVGAGI. The CDR3 here is CASRRGINPNTGELFF. In nucleotides, the CDR3 is TGTGCCAGCCGGCGGGGGATAAACCCTAACACCGGGGAGCTGTTTTTT.

In its sample, this clonotype was seen many times. The chain couples TRBV28 to TRBJ1-5, with TRBD1 identical over 7 bases. Germline loops: CDR1 MDHEN, CDR2 SYDVKM. The J segment lost 0 bases and the V segment lost 3 bases, leaving 8 bases of the junction unmatched. The CDR3 is made up of 17 amino acids. CDR3 region: CASSFHQGQSSNQPQHF. The CDR3 DNA reads as TGTGCCAGCAGTTTTCATCAGGGACAGAGTAGCAATCAGCCCCAGCATTTT.

This clonotype occurred many times. The chain combines TRBV5-5 with TRBJ1-2; D remains unclear. CDR3 length equals 15 residues. Trimming pared 0 bases from V and 2 bases from J, leaving 11 bases between. Germline CDR1 reads SGHKS; CDR2 reads YYEKEE (reference sequence). Here the CDR3 reads CASSLDPERNYGYTF. The CDR3 nucleotides are TGTGCCAGCAGCTTGGATCCAGAAAGGAACTATGGCTACACCTTC. The full variable domain, its missing parts supplied by reference TRBV5-5 and TRBJ1-2, is DAGVTQSPTHLIKTRGQQVTLRCSPISGHKSVSWYQQVLGQGPQFIFQYYEKEERGRGNFPDRFSARQFPNYSSELNVNALLLGDSALYLCASSLDPERNYGYTFGSGTRLTVV.

This clonotype showed up many times. This chain joins TRBV24-1 and TRBJ2-1; no clear D. This CDR3 has 11 residues. Trimming removed 3 bases from V and 8 bases from J, with 4 bases in between. CDR1 and CDR2 (germline): KGHDR, SFDVKD. The CDR3 loop reads CATSDRDEQFF. The CDR3, as DNA: TGTGCCACCAGTGATCGAGATGAGCAGTTCTTC.

This chain connects TRBV11-2 to TRBJ2-3; D not resolved. Germline-derived CDR1 and CDR2 are SGHAT and FQNNGV. Trimming took 7 bases from V and 4 from J, leaving 12 bases between them. The CDR3 has 13 residues. Here the CDR3 reads CASNPGFPDTQYF. CDR3 DNA: TGTGCCAGCAACCCCGGGTTCCCAGATACGCAGTATTTT.

Many counts were recorded for this clonotype. The chain has TRBV6-5 and TRBJ2-1, with a tentative D call TRBD2 (6 bases). Germline V CDR1 and CDR2: MNHEY, SVGAGI. Between the trimmed V and J ends, which lost 7 bases and 12 bases, there was a span of 13 bases. There are 11 residues in the CDR3. This chain's CDR3 is CASTLGRWQFF. Written as DNA, the CDR3 is TGTGCCAGCACCCTAGGGAGGTGGCAGTTCTTC.

A remark on this clonotype: Just one base apart from a much larger clone, this may be a read error. Here the CDR3 reads CASSPPTSGNTIYF. For the CDR3, the DNA is TGTGCCAGCAGTCCCCCGACGAGTGGAAACACCATATATTTT. This chain uses TRBV6-5 with TRBJ1-3; D not certain. The CDR3 runs 14 residues. The germline V and J ends were trimmed by 5 bases and 3 bases, with 11 bases remaining between them. The V gene's germline CDR1 is MNHEY and CDR2 SVGAGI.

The sample holds many counts of this clonotype. This sequence joins TRBV5-1 and TRBJ2-7; weak D call: TRBD2 (6 bases). V gave up 0 bases and J gave up 4 bases, with 11 bases separating them. Germline V gene lookup returns CDR1 SGHRS and CDR2 YFSETQ. The CDR3 loop spans 14 amino acids. CDR3 in amino acids: CASSLVADEYEQYF. The CDR3 DNA reads as TGCGCCAGCAGCTTGGTAGCGGATGAATACGAGCAGTACTTC. The full variable domain, its missing parts supplied by reference TRBV5-1 and TRBJ2-7, is KAGVTQTPRYLIKTRGQQVTLSCSPISGHRSVSWYQQTPGQGLQFLFEYFSETQRNKGNFPGRFSGRQFSNSRSEMNVSTLELGDSALYLCASSLVADEYEQYFGPGTRLTVT.

This clonotype was seen ten or more times. V usage is TRBV15 and J usage is TRBJ2-3; D is perhaps TRBD2 (6 bases). Trimming took off 0 bases at V and 4 bases at J, with 14 bases between the two ends. The CDR3 sequence is 16 residues long. Per the germline V gene, CDR1 is LNHNV and CDR2 is YYDKDF (reference sequence). The CDR3 sequence is CATSRDVRGGADTQYF. The DNA of the CDR3 is TGTGCCACCAGCAGAGATGTGCGCGGAGGGGCAGATACGCAGTATTTT.

The rearrangement links TRBV19 to TRBJ2-7; D might be TRBD2 (6 bases). Between the trimmed V and J ends, which lost 6 bases and 2 bases, there was a span of 17 bases. CDR1 LNHDA and CDR2 SQIVND come from the germline V gene (reference sequence). The CDR3 runs to 15 residues. The CDR3 spells CASRMTGTQTYEQYF. CDR3 sequence (DNA): TGTGCCAGTAGGATGACCGGGACTCAGACCTACGAGCAGTACTTC.

This clonotype showed up many times. The chain couples TRBV20-1 to TRBJ2-7; D may correspond to TRBD1 or TRBD2 (6 bases each). The V gene lost 6 bases and the J gene lost 5 bases, with 26 bases spanning the gap. The CDR3 has 16 amino acids. Germline loops: CDR1 DFQATT, CDR2 SNEGSKA (reference sequence). This chain's CDR3 is CSAKGEAAGWGDEQYF. The CDR3 DNA sequence: TGCAGTGCCAAGGGGGAAGCCGCAGGATGGGGGGACGAGCAGTACTTC.

This clonotype was found many times. The chain joins TRBV6-6 to TRBJ1-2; 7 bases are a match to TRBD1. The germline gives CDR1 MNHNY, CDR2 SVGAGI (reference sequence). J gave up 8 bases and V 2 bases, and 5 bases lay outside the gene matches. The CDR3 totals 13 residues. In DNA form, the CDR3 reads TGTGCCAGCAGTTACGGGTCCAGGGGGGGCTACACCTTC. Translating it yields CASSYGSRGGYTF.

At least ten counts were recorded for this clonotype. At one of its ends the junction is not consistent with the germline gene, which may arise from a read error. The chain combines TRBV7-8 with TRBJ1-4, with 7 bases that match TRBD1. CDR3 size: 16 residues. Germline loops: CDR1 SGHVS, CDR2 FQNEAQ. The DNA of the CDR3 is TGTGCCAGCAGCTTAGGTCGGACAGGTTCTAAGGAAAAACTGTTTTTT. Its translation is CASSLGRTGSKEKLFF. Supplemented by reference TRBV7-8 and TRBJ1-4, the full variable domain reads GAGVSQSPRYKVAKRGQDVALRCDPISGHVSLFWYQQALGQGPEFLTYFQNEAQLDKSGLPSDRFFAERPEGSVSTLKIQRTQQEDSAVYLCASSLGRTGSKEKLFFGSGTQLSVL.

This clonotype has just a few counts. The genes are TRBV14 and TRBJ2-7; D call uncertain. This CDR3 is 16 amino acids long. Trimming stripped 4 bases from V and 3 bases from J, with 19 bases between. Germline lookup yields CDR1 SGHDN and CDR2 FVKESK. The CDR3 DNA sequence: TGTGCCAGCAGCCCCTCCCTGGGGTTTTTGGGCTACGAGCAGTACTTC. This translates into CASSPSLGFLGYEQYF.

The rearrangement uses TRBV29-1 and TRBJ1-2, with D unclear. Germline CDR1 and CDR2: SQVTM and ANQGSEA. Trimming removed 0 bases from V and 5 bases from J, with 7 bases in between. The CDR3 covers 12 residues. DNA of the CDR3: TGCAGCGTTGAAGATCAGAAGTATGGCTACACCTTC. This sequence encodes CSVEDQKYGYTF.

The chain carries TRBV2 and TRBJ1-4; D is undetermined. The CDR3 has 15 amino acids. The V and J ends lost 1 base and 2 bases respectively, with 8 bases between them. CDR1 is SNHLY and CDR2 is FYNNEI in the germline V gene. CDR3 sequence: CASSEGAQTNEKLFF. CDR3 nucleotides: TGTGCCAGCAGTGAAGGGGCGCAGACTAATGAAAAACTGTTTTTT.

This clonotype was found many times. The chain's CDR3 is CSASRGGITDTQYF. CDR3 nucleotide sequence: TGCAGTGCTAGTAGGGGCGGTATCACAGATACGCAGTATTTT. The chain uses TRBV20-1 and TRBJ2-3, with D perhaps matching TRBD1 (5 bases). The CDR3 totals 14 residues. The germline V and J ends were trimmed by 3 bases and 2 bases, with 12 bases remaining between them. Germline-derived CDR1 and CDR2 are DFQATT and SNEGSKA (reference sequence).

This clonotype has at least ten counts. The V call is TRBV20-1, the J call TRBJ1-4, with D unresolved. Trimming took off 0 bases at V and 3 bases at J, with 11 bases between the two ends. Germline V gene lookup returns CDR1 DFQATT and CDR2 SNEGSKA (reference sequence). The CDR3 is 15 residues long. CDR3 loop: CSARDRWEPNEKLFF. In nucleotides, the CDR3 is TGCAGTGCTAGAGATCGCTGGGAGCCTAATGAAAAACTGTTTTTT.

This clonotype has at least ten counts. V usage is TRBV29-1 and J usage is TRBJ2-1; 9 positions match TRBD2. From germline, CDR1 is SQVTM and CDR2 ANQGSEA. Unmatched junction bases numbered 11, after V lost 2 bases and J lost 9 bases. The length of the CDR3 is 15 residues. The CDR3, as DNA: TGCAGCGTTGAAACGCCGCGTAGCGGGAGTCGTGAGCAGTTCTTC. Its translation is CSVETPRSGSREQFF.

This clonotype was counted at least ten times. The chain uses TRBV28 and TRBJ2-7; perhaps D is TRBD1 or TRBD2 (5 bases each). V lost 7 bases, J lost 2 bases, and 18 bases lay in between. This CDR3 spans 15 amino acids. CDR1 MDHEN and CDR2 SYDVKM come from the germline V gene. CDR3 in DNA: TGTGCCAGCAACAGGCTCGGGGCCAGCACCTACGAGCAGTACTTC. Its translation: CASNRLGASTYEQYF.